A selection of T cell receptor beta chains follows, all from one sample in a study of blood T cell repertoires in COVID-19. TCRdb's table, derived via immunoSEQ multiplex PCR, lists solely in-frame clones and lacks some. There are about 16,000 clones in the sample; approximately 88% occur only once, and 12% lies in the top ten. Sample: peripheral blood. Receptors were obtained from a human donor in a cohort sampled during active COVID-19. Each CDR3 is given with its conserved first and last residue. Fields, in order: J gene, V gene, D gene, clone size, CDR3 DNA, CDR3 protein. D genes are given only for firm matches. For some rows the clone size is stated as once, few or many, or as a class when expanded; others skip it.

J gene: TRBJ1-5
V gene: TRBV7-2
D gene: -
clone size: few
CDR3 DNA: TGTGCCAGCAGCTTAGGGCCGTTCCAGCCCCAGCATTTT
CDR3 protein: CASSLGPFQPQHF

J gene: TRBJ2-7
V gene: TRBV28
D gene: TRBD2
clone size: -
CDR3 DNA: TGTGCCAGCAGTCCACCCACGGTGGGGGGGGCCTACGAGCAGTACTTC
CDR3 protein: CASSPPTVGGAYEQYF

J gene: TRBJ2-5
V gene: TRBV30
D gene: -
clone size: -
CDR3 DNA: TGTGCCTGGGAAACCACGGACAAGATTTGGACCCAGTACTTC
CDR3 protein: CAWETTDKIWTQYF

J gene: TRBJ2-7
V gene: TRBV28
D gene: TRBD2
clone size: -
CDR3 DNA: TGTGCCAGCAGTTTCTCGGCTGCGGGACTAGCCTACGAGCAGTACTTC
CDR3 protein: CASSFSAAGLAYEQYF

J gene: TRBJ2-1
V gene: TRBV30
D gene: TRBD1
clone size: -
CDR3 DNA: TGTGCCTGGAGTTTGCCCGGCAGGGGGCGGGATATGGGCAATGAGCAGTTCTTC
CDR3 protein: CAWSLPGRGRDMGNEQFF

J gene: TRBJ2-1
V gene: TRBV9
D gene: -
clone size: -
CDR3 DNA: TGTGCCAGCAGCCCTCGGACTACAAACAATGAGCAGTTCTTC
CDR3 protein: CASSPRTTNNEQFF

J gene: TRBJ1-6
V gene: TRBV19
D gene: TRBD1
clone size: -
CDR3 DNA: TGTGCCAGTAGCCCGGGACAGGAAAATTCACCCCTCCACTTT
CDR3 protein: CASSPGQENSPLHF

J gene: TRBJ2-1
V gene: TRBV5-4
D gene: TRBD2
clone size: few
CDR3 DNA: TGTGCCAGCAGCCGGGAGCGGGGGGGTTCCTACAATGAGCAGTTCTTC
CDR3 protein: CASSRERGGSYNEQFF

J gene: TRBJ2-3
V gene: TRBV3-1/TRBV3-2
D gene: -
clone size: -
CDR3 DNA: TGTGCCAGCAGCCCAACTTACACAGATACGCAGTATTTT
CDR3 protein: CASSPTYTDTQYF

J gene: TRBJ1-1
V gene: TRBV10-3
D gene: -
clone size: -
CDR3 DNA: TGTGCCATCAGTGAGGCAGGACAAGGGACTGAAGCTTTCTTT
CDR3 protein: CAISEAGQGTEAFF

J gene: TRBJ1-2
V gene: TRBV8-2
D gene: -
clone size: once
CDR3 DNA: TGTGGCATACAGGAGAGGATAACGAAAGCCTATGGCTACACCTTC
CDR3 protein: CGIQERITKAYGYTF

J gene: TRBJ1-5
V gene: TRBV3-1/TRBV3-2
D gene: -
clone size: once
CDR3 DNA: TGTGCCAGCAGCCAATCGTCCAGTCAGCCCCAGCATTTT
CDR3 protein: CASSQSSSQPQHF

J gene: TRBJ2-2
V gene: TRBV4-3
D gene: TRBD2
clone size: -
CDR3 DNA: TGCGCCAGCAGCCAGGGACTAGCGGGGGGGTATTACGCCGGGGAGCTGTTTTTT
CDR3 protein: CASSQGLAGGYYAGELFF

J gene: TRBJ1-5
V gene: TRBV6-6
D gene: -
clone size: -
CDR3 DNA: TGTGCCAGCAGTTACGGAAGCCCAGGCCGCGATCAGCCCCAGCATTTT
CDR3 protein: CASSYGSPGRDQPQHF

J gene: TRBJ1-1
V gene: TRBV6-4
D gene: TRBD1
clone size: -
CDR3 DNA: TGTGCCAGCAGGGACTGGGACAGGGGGACTGAAGCTTTCTTT
CDR3 protein: CASRDWDRGTEAFF

J gene: TRBJ2-2
V gene: TRBV25-1
D gene: -
clone size: few
CDR3 DNA: TGTGCCAGCAGTTACGGGAGAACCGGGGAGCTGTTTTTT
CDR3 protein: CASSYGRTGELFF

J gene: TRBJ2-7
V gene: TRBV30
D gene: -
clone size: -
CDR3 DNA: TGTGCCTGGAGTGTATTAGGTTTAAGTGGGGCCCACGGGCCCTACGAGCAGTACTTC
CDR3 protein: CAWSVLGLSGAHGPYEQYF

J gene: TRBJ2-5
V gene: TRBV2
D gene: TRBD2
clone size: -
CDR3 DNA: TGTGCCAGCGGGCAGCGGGGGGTCCAAGAGACCCAGTACTTC
CDR3 protein: CASGQRGVQETQYF

J gene: TRBJ2-3
V gene: TRBV5-8
D gene: TRBD2
clone size: -
CDR3 DNA: TGTGCCAGCAGCTTGTCCGCGACGGGACTAATCACAGATACGCAGTATTTT
CDR3 protein: CASSLSATGLITDTQYF

J gene: TRBJ2-3
V gene: TRBV9
D gene: -
clone size: -
CDR3 DNA: TGTGCCAGCAGTTTATTGACAGGAGATATTGATACGCAGTATTTT
CDR3 protein: CASSLLTGDIDTQYF

J gene: TRBJ2-7
V gene: TRBV7-9
D gene: TRBD1
clone size: -
CDR3 DNA: TGTGCCAGCAGCTTAGTTGTCGGACAGGGACGGCGCGAGCAGTACTTC
CDR3 protein: CASSLVVGQGRREQYF

J gene: TRBJ1-2
V gene: TRBV7-6
D gene: -
clone size: medium-sized
CDR3 DNA: TGTGCCAGCAGCTTAGGGAGCCCTGAATCTCGCTATGGCTACACCTTC
CDR3 protein: CASSLGSPESRYGYTF

J gene: TRBJ1-1
V gene: TRBV6-5
D gene: -
clone size: once
CDR3 DNA: TGTGCCAGCAGATCGTTAGGGGCAATGAACACTGAAGCTTTCTTT
CDR3 protein: CASRSLGAMNTEAFF

J gene: TRBJ2-2
V gene: TRBV5-1
D gene: -
clone size: -
CDR3 DNA: TGCGCCAGCAGCCCTCTTCCGAACACCGGGGAGCTGTTTTTT
CDR3 protein: CASSPLPNTGELFF

J gene: TRBJ1-3
V gene: TRBV11-2
D gene: -
clone size: -
CDR3 DNA: TGTGCCAGCAGCCCTACAGACATTTTCCGAAACACCATATATTTT
CDR3 protein: CASSPTDIFRNTIYF

J gene: TRBJ1-6
V gene: TRBV5-6
D gene: -
clone size: -
CDR3 DNA: TGTGCCAGCAGCTTGGCTGGGGCACTTAATTCACCCCTCCACTTT
CDR3 protein: CASSLAGALNSPLHF

J gene: TRBJ2-1
V gene: TRBV6-5
D gene: TRBD1
clone size: few
CDR3 DNA: TGTGCCAGCAGTTACTCCGGGACAGGGGGACTAAATGAGCAGTTCTTC
CDR3 protein: CASSYSGTGGLNEQFF

J gene: TRBJ2-7
V gene: TRBV7-8
D gene: -
clone size: -
CDR3 DNA: TGTGCCAGCAGCCCCACTACGGGGTCGGCCTACGAGCAGTACTTC
CDR3 protein: CASSPTTGSAYEQYF

J gene: TRBJ1-2
V gene: TRBV15
D gene: -
clone size: -
CDR3 DNA: TGTGCCACCAGCAGAGAACCTCGAGCTAACTATGGCTACACCTTC
CDR3 protein: CATSREPRANYGYTF

J gene: TRBJ1-1
V gene: TRBV5-8
D gene: TRBD1
clone size: -
CDR3 DNA: TGTGCCAGCAGCTTGGGAGTGCGACAGGGCGACACTGAAGCTTTCTTT
CDR3 protein: CASSLGVRQGDTEAFF

J gene: TRBJ1-1
V gene: TRBV14
D gene: TRBD1
clone size: once
CDR3 DNA: TGTGCCAGCAGCCCGACAGGGTTGGGAGGTGAAGCTTTCTTT
CDR3 protein: CASSPTGLGGEAFF

J gene: TRBJ1-1
V gene: TRBV2
D gene: -
clone size: -
CDR3 DNA: TGTGCCAGCAGTGGAGACAGAAACACTGAAGCTTTCTTT
CDR3 protein: CASSGDRNTEAFF